The 31 T cell receptor beta chains below all came from one sample that was sequenced in a study of control samples from healthy donors and cancer patients. Sequenced by immunoSEQ multiplex PCR; TCRdb stores in-frame clones only, minus some. Of 100,000 to 150,000 clones in the sample, approximately 92% are singletons; the top ten hold about 0.6%. The sample comprised PBMCs. Every receptor here comes from an older man with head and neck cancer.

The chain links TRBV6-5 to TRBJ2-1, with D tentatively TRBD1 (6 bases). The CDR3 covers 15 residues. V was trimmed by 5 bases and J by 2 bases, leaving 13 bases between them. Germline loops: CDR1 MNHEY, CDR2 SVGAGI. For the CDR3, the DNA is TGTGCCAGCAGTATAGACAGGTTTGCCTACAATGAGCAGTTCTTC. Its translation: CASSIDRFAYNEQFF.

The genes are TRBV5-1 and TRBJ1-2; 7 nucleotides match TRBD1. Germline V gene lookup returns CDR1 SGHRS and CDR2 YFSETQ. This CDR3 comprises 12 residues. V shed 3 bases, J shed 9 bases, and the junction held 5 bases outside the gene matches. This chain's CDR3 is CASSWDRRSYTF. In DNA, the CDR3 is TGCGCCAGCAGCTGGGACAGACGGAGCTACACCTTC.

The chain employs TRBV12-3 or TRBV12-4 and TRBJ1-1; the D gene is possibly TRBD1 (6 bases). The CDR3 extends over 13 amino acids. Deletions cut 3 bases from V and 3 bases from J, with 8 bases between. The CDR3, as DNA: TGTGCCAGCAGTTTTAACAGGGACACTGAAGCTTTCTTT. Protein sequence: CASSFNRDTEAFF.

CDR3 coding DNA: TGTGCCAGCAGTGAAGGGTGGAGGGGGGAGACCCAGTACTTC. Protein product: CASSEGWRGETQYF. This chain links TRBV6-1 with TRBJ2-5; either TRBD1 or TRBD2 may supply D (6 bases each). The germline V gene has CDR1 MNHNS and CDR2 SASEGT. V was trimmed by 1 base and J by 5 bases, leaving 11 bases between them. This CDR3 comprises 14 residues.

This clone showed up just a few times. The V gene is TRBV18, the J gene TRBJ2-5; 10 positions agree with TRBD2. V shed 3 bases and J 4 bases; nucleotides not matched to a gene: 5. Germline CDR1 KGHSH, CDR2 LQKENI. This CDR3 has 15 amino acids. The CDR3 region is CASSPTSGAGETQYF. For the CDR3, the DNA is TGTGCCAGCTCACCCACTAGCGGGGCGGGAGAGACCCAGTACTTC.

This chain links TRBV11-3 with TRBJ2-3, with D unclear. CDR1 and CDR2 (germline): SGHNT, YENEEA. V lost 0 bases and J 4 bases, leaving 5 bases between the germline ends. This CDR3 is 13 amino acids long. This CDR3 is CASSLDSSDTQYF. The CDR3 DNA reads TGTGCCAGCAGCTTAGATTCTTCAGATACGCAGTATTTT.

The chain combines TRBV6-2 or TRBV6-3 with TRBJ1-2, with TRBD1 matching over 7 bases. CDR1 and CDR2 (germline): MNHEY, SVGEGT. J lost 7 bases, V lost 6 bases, and 14 bases had no gene match. The CDR3 is made up of 15 amino acids. The CDR3 sequence: CASSPTLTGYFGYTF. The CDR3 DNA sequence: TGTGCCAGCAGCCCTACCCTGACAGGGTACTTTGGCTACACCTTC.

The rearrangement links TRBV21-1 to TRBJ1-5; TRBD1, as called in the table, went unchecked against the DNA. TRBV21-1 is labeled a pseudogene. The CDR3 contains 16 residues. The CDR3 DNA follows: TGTGCCAGCAGCAAGTGGGACAGGTGCGGCAATCAGCCCCAGCATTTT. Its translation is CASSKWDRCGNQPQHF.

The chain joins TRBV9 to TRBJ1-1; 9 positions match TRBD1. The J segment lost 7 bases and the V segment lost 2 bases, leaving 9 bases of the junction unmatched. The V gene's germline CDR1 is SGDLS and CDR2 YYNGEE. The CDR3 contains 15 residues. This CDR3 reads CASSVLTGGEDEAFF. The DNA of the CDR3 is TGTGCCAGCAGCGTCCTGACAGGGGGGGAAGATGAAGCTTTCTTT. The complete variable domain, with remaining parts taken from reference TRBV9 and TRBJ1-1, reads DSGVTQTPKHLITATGQRVTLRCSPRSGDLSVYWYQQSLDQGLQFLIQYYNGEERAKGNILERFSAQQFPDLHSELNLSSLELGDSALYFCASSVLTGGEDEAFFGQGTRLTVV.

The chain employs TRBV7-2 and TRBJ2-1; D may correspond to TRBD1 or TRBD2 (5 bases each). Germline V gene sequence: CDR1 SGHTA, CDR2 FQGNSA. Deletions cut 5 bases from V and 12 bases from J, with 23 bases between. This CDR3 contains 15 residues. CDR3 residues: CASSGRGKDLYLQFF. The CDR3 bases are TGTGCCAGCAGCGGCCGGGGCAAAGACCTTTATCTGCAGTTCTTC. The complete variable domain, with remaining parts taken from reference TRBV7-2 and TRBJ2-1, reads GAGVSQSPSNKVTEKGKDVELRCDPISGHTALYWYRQSLGQGLEFLIYFQGNSAPDKSGLPSDRFSAERTGGSVSTLTIQRTQQEDSAVYLCASSGRGKDLYLQFFGPGTRLTVL.

The rearrangement joins TRBV7-9 to TRBJ2-7; 9 nucleotides line up with TRBD1. V gave up 5 bases and J gave up 0 bases; unmatched junction bases: 8. The CDR3 loop spans 16 amino acids. The germline V gene encodes CDR1 SEHNR and CDR2 FQNEAQ (reference sequence). The CDR3 DNA reads as TGTGCCAGCAGCGGGGCCGGGACAGGGACCTCCTACGAGCAGTACTTC. It specifies CASSGAGTGTSYEQYF. The whole variable domain, filled in from reference TRBV7-9 and TRBJ2-7, reads DTGVSQNPRHKITKRGQNVTFRCDPISEHNRLYWYRQTLGQGPEFLTYFQNEAQLEKSRLLSDRFSAERPKGSFSTLEIQRTEQGDSAMYLCASSGAGTGTSYEQYFGPGTRLTVT.

The chain is built from TRBV7-6 and TRBJ2-6, with D possibly being TRBD2 (5 bases). The CDR3 consists of 16 residues. Germline V gene data show CDR1 as SGHVS and CDR2 as FNYEAQ. Trimming removed 5 bases at V and 5 bases at J, with 16 bases between. The CDR3 sequence is CASSKTEVPWANVLTF. The CDR3 region has the DNA TGTGCCAGCAGCAAGACGGAGGTTCCCTGGGCCAACGTCCTGACTTTC.

V gene TRBV27 combines with J gene TRBJ2-3; D is ambiguous. V was trimmed by 11 bases and J by 2 bases, leaving 17 bases between them. This CDR3 is 14 amino acids long. Germline-derived CDR1 and CDR2 are MNHEY and SMNVEV (reference sequence). Here the CDR3 DNA reads TGTGCCGTCACAGCGTTGGGTTACACAGATACGCAGTATTTT. It yields the protein CAVTALGYTDTQYF.

Note on this clone: The same CDR3 also results from other DNA sequences found in this sample. CDR3 DNA sequence: TGTGCCAGCAGTGAATCAGGCTACGAGCAGTACTTC. Its protein is CASSESGYEQYF. The chain joins TRBV2 to TRBJ2-7; D remains unclear. Germline V gene data show CDR1 as SNHLY and CDR2 as FYNNEI. V lost 2 bases and J lost 3, with 5 bases in between. The CDR3 is made up of 12 amino acids.

The gene calls are TRBV7-9 and TRBJ2-5; D could derive from TRBD1 or TRBD2 (6 bases each). CDR1 is SEHNR and CDR2 is FQNEAQ in the germline V gene (reference sequence). The CDR3 is made up of 15 amino acids. Trimming removed 0 bases from V and 0 bases from J, with 8 bases in between. CDR3 DNA sequence: TGTGCCAGCAGCTTAGCGGGGGGCAACCAAGAGACCCAGTACTTC. Its protein product is CASSLAGGNQETQYF.

The gene calls are TRBV15 and TRBJ2-5; D is unresolved. Germline lookup yields CDR1 LNHNV and CDR2 YYDKDF (reference sequence). The CDR3 length is 14 residues. With 4 bases removed from V and 5 bases from J, the gap between germline ends came to 14 bases. The CDR3 nucleotides read TGTGCCACCAGCAAGGGATGGGCTCGGGAGACCCAGTACTTC. As protein: CATSKGWARETQYF. Full variable domain (missing parts from reference TRBV15 and TRBJ2-5): DAMVIQNPRYQVTQFGKPVTLSCSQTLNHNVMYWYQQKSSQAPKLLFHYYDKDFNNEADTPDNFQSRRPNTSFCFLDIRSPGLGDTAMYLCATSKGWARETQYFGPGTRLLVL.

The chain employs TRBV18 and TRBJ2-1, with D possibly matching TRBD2 (5 bases). The germline gives CDR1 KGHSH, CDR2 LQKENI. CDR3 size: 15 residues. Between the trimmed V and J ends, which lost 3 bases and 5 bases, there was a span of 14 bases. CDR3 nucleotide sequence: TGTGCCAGCTCACCGCCCGGGAATGGGCACAATGAGCAGTTCTTC. Translated, it gives CASSPPGNGHNEQFF.

This clone came up once. The V and J genes are TRBV25-1 and TRBJ1-4; no clear D gene. CDR1 and CDR2 from the germline V gene are MGHDK and SYGVNS. The CDR3 extends over 12 amino acids. Trimming left V 0 bases short and J 10 bases short, with 6 bases between. CDR3 coding DNA: TGTGCCAGCAGTGAATATGAAGGAAAACTGTTTTTT. This sequence encodes CASSEYEGKLFF.

J is TRBJ2-1 and V is TRBV14; 8 positions match TRBD2. This CDR3 spans 15 amino acids. CDR1 SGHDN and CDR2 FVKESK come from the germline V gene. After removal of 1 base from V and 7 bases from J, the junction contained 6 bases not matched to a gene. CDR3 protein: CASSQASGSWNEQFF. The CDR3 DNA is TGTGCCAGCAGCCAAGCCAGCGGGAGTTGGAATGAGCAGTTCTTC.

The chain has TRBV4-1 and TRBJ2-5; D uncertain. Germline lookup yields CDR1 MGHRA and CDR2 YSYEKL. V was trimmed by 0 bases and J by 3 bases, leaving 8 bases between them. The CDR3 is made up of 14 amino acids. The DNA for the CDR3 is TGCGCCAGCAGCCAAGATAAGCTAAAAGAGACCCAGTACTTC. The encoded protein is CASSQDKLKETQYF.

As concerns this clone: Other DNA sequences in the same sample also yield this CDR3. The chain carries TRBV5-4 and TRBJ2-7, with TRBD1 matching over 9 bases. CDR3 length equals 15 residues. From germline, CDR1 is SGHNT and CDR2 YYREEE (reference sequence). J lost 2 bases, V lost 4 bases, and 7 bases had no gene match. CDR3 DNA sequence: TGTGCCAGCAGCCTGGAAACAGGGGGCCCCTACGAGCAGTACTTC. As protein: CASSLETGGPYEQYF.

The rearrangement uses TRBV6-5 and TRBJ1-3, with D possibly TRBD1 on 5 matching bases. Trimming stripped 2 bases from V and 8 bases from J, with 13 bases between. This CDR3 spans 14 amino acids. The germline gives CDR1 MNHEY, CDR2 SVGAGI. The DNA of the CDR3 is TGTGCCAGCAGTTACGCAGTAAGGGGTCACACCATATATTTT. Its protein product is CASSYAVRGHTIYF.

This sequence joins TRBV5-1 and TRBJ1-5, with D hard to call. The CDR3 has 13 residues. The V end lost 0 bases, the J end lost 6 bases, and 7 bases lay between the germline ends. Looked up from germline, CDR1 is SGHRS and CDR2 is YFSETQ. The CDR3 coding sequence is TGCGCCAGCAGCTTGGAGGTGGGTCAGCCCCAGCATTTT. Amino acids: CASSLEVGQPQHF.

V and J are TRBV7-2 and TRBJ2-7, with TRBD2 identical over 10 bases. This CDR3 has 15 residues. Germline CDR1 reads SGHTA; CDR2 reads FQGNSA. The ends lost 2 bases at V and 3 bases at J; junction bases unmatched: 4. The CDR3, as DNA: TGTGCCAGCAGCTTAAGAGTAGCGGGGGGCTACGAGCAGTACTTC. This sequence encodes CASSLRVAGGYEQYF. Based on the CDR3 plus reference TRBV7-2 and TRBJ2-7, the full variable domain is GAGVSQSPSNKVTEKGKDVELRCDPISGHTALYWYRQSLGQGLEFLIYFQGNSAPDKSGLPSDRFSAERTGGSVSTLTIQRTQQEDSAVYLCASSLRVAGGYEQYFGPGTRLTVT.

V is TRBV6-6 and J is TRBJ1-5; D gene unclear. Trimming removed 5 bases from V and 9 bases from J, with 17 bases in between. Germline CDR1 is MNHNY and CDR2 is SVGAGI (reference sequence). CDR3 size: 14 residues. The CDR3 loop is CASSSTAPEGPQHF. The DNA of the CDR3 is TGTGCCAGCAGTAGTACAGCCCCTGAGGGGCCCCAGCATTTT.

The CDR3 reads CASSFRTSARLAFF. CDR3 DNA sequence: TGTGCCAGCAGCTTTCGGACTAGCGCGAGATTAGCGTTCTTC. The chain employs TRBV5-6 and TRBJ2-1; TRBD2 matches at 9 bases. Per the germline V gene, CDR1 is SGHDT and CDR2 is YYEEEE. The CDR3 has 14 residues. Trimming removed 2 bases from V and 15 bases from J; junction bases left unmatched: 12.

This chain joins TRBV3-1 (or the pseudogene TRBV3-2) and TRBJ1-5, with D possibly being TRBD1 (5 bases). V was clipped by 2 bases and J by 7 bases, with 12 bases between them. The CDR3 is made up of 14 amino acids. CDR1 and CDR2 (germline): LGHDT, YNNKEL (reference sequence). The CDR3 protein is CASSQYRGGQPQHF. CDR3 DNA sequence: TGTGCCAGCAGCCAATATAGGGGAGGACAGCCCCAGCATTTT.

This chain uses TRBV19 with TRBJ2-7, with TRBD2 matching over 9 bases. There are 15 residues in the CDR3. V gave up 2 bases and J gave up 4 bases; unmatched junction bases: 6. Germline CDR1 LNHDA, CDR2 SQIVND (reference sequence). The CDR3 here is CASSIWNSGGYEQYF. DNA for the CDR3: TGTGCCAGTAGTATATGGAATAGCGGGGGTTACGAGCAGTACTTC. The whole variable domain, remainder taken from reference TRBV19 and TRBJ2-7, is DGGITQSPKYLFRKEGQNVTLSCEQNLNHDAMYWYRQDPGQGLRLIYYSQIVNDFQKGDIAEGYSVSREKKESFPLTVTSAQKNPTAFYLCASSIWNSGGYEQYFGPGTRLTVT.

The chain carries TRBV12-1 and TRBJ2-1; TRBD2, the table's D call, lacks a check against the DNA. TRBV12-1 constitutes a pseudogene. The CDR3 contains 16 residues. DNA of the CDR3: TGTGCCAGCAGCTTTGCATCAGCGAGCTCCTACAATGAGCAGTTCTTC. It specifies CASSFASASSYNEQFF.

This chain uses TRBV12-3 or TRBV12-4 with TRBJ1-5; D call uncertain. V shed 6 bases and J shed 0 bases, with 3 bases lying between them. This CDR3 has 12 residues. The CDR3 protein is CASSFSNQPQHF. The CDR3 DNA follows: TGTGCCAGCAGCTTTAGCAATCAGCCCCAGCATTTT.

The chain has TRBV5-6 and TRBJ2-5, with D tentatively TRBD1 (6 bases). The CDR3 has 14 amino acids. CDR1 is SGHDT, CDR2 YYEEEE, per germline. With 3 bases removed from V and 8 bases from J, the gap between germline ends came to 17 bases. CDR3 nucleotide sequence: TGTGCCAGCAGCTACTCCGGGACACGGATCACCCAGTACTTC. This sequence encodes CASSYSGTRITQYF.